Listed below are T cell receptor beta chains from one sample, sequenced in a study of blood T cell repertoires in COVID-19. Using immunoSEQ multiplex PCR, the repertoire was profiled, and TCRdb retains in-frame clones only, with some absent. The data contain about 81,000 clones, 70% to 85% of them singletons. The sequenced sample was peripheral blood. These receptors originate from a human donor in a cohort sampled during active COVID-19. CDR3s include the opening cysteine and the closing phenylalanine or tryptophan. Fields, in order: clone size, J gene, D gene, V gene, CDR3 protein, CDR3 DNA. D genes are given only for firm matches. Clone size appears in some rows only: once, few, many, or a class for an expanded clone.

.,TRBJ2-7,.,TRBV2,CASSDLGVNSYEQYF,TGTGCCAGCAGTGATCTGGGAGTAAACTCCTACGAGCAGTACTTC
.,TRBJ1-2,.,TRBV14,CASSQDPGYAYGYTF,TGTGCCAGCAGCCAAGACCCAGGGTACGCCTATGGCTACACCTTC
.,TRBJ2-3,TRBD2,TRBV3-1/TRBV3-2,CASSQTTGGGNTQYF,TGTGCCAGCAGCCAAACTACGGGGGGGGGAAATACGCAGTATTTT
.,TRBJ1-1,.,TRBV4-2,CASSQVGVMNTEAFF,TGTGCCAGCAGCCAAGTCGGGGTCATGAACACTGAAGCTTTCTTT
few,TRBJ2-2,TRBD2,TRBV6-5,CASSALAGGPGELFF,TGTGCCAGCAGCGCGCTAGCGGGGGGGCCCGGGGAGCTGTTTTTT
few,TRBJ1-2,.,TRBV29-1,CSVEGGGRATGYTF,TGCAGCGTTGAAGGGGGAGGCAGGGCGACTGGCTACACCTTC
.,TRBJ2-7,.,TRBV20-1,CSANTGYEQYF,TGCAGTGCCAATACAGGTTACGAGCAGTACTTC
.,TRBJ1-5,TRBD1,TRBV27,CASSSTGGGGSNQPQHF,TGTGCCAGCAGTTCGACAGGGGGAGGGGGTAGCAATCAGCCCCAGCATTTT
.,TRBJ2-7,.,TRBV3-1/TRBV3-2,CASSPETGEQYF,TGTGCCAGCAGCCCGGAGACCGGCGAGCAGTACTTC
.,TRBJ2-7,TRBD2,TRBV19,CASTTGTSFGSYEQYF,TGTGCCAGTACGACCGGGACTAGCTTCGGCTCCTACGAGCAGTACTTC
.,TRBJ1-1,TRBD1,TRBV27,CASRGRGTEAFF,TGTGCCAGCAGGGGCAGGGGGACTGAAGCTTTCTTT
.,TRBJ1-2,TRBD1,TRBV6-5,CASRTGGDGYTF,TGTGCCAGCCGAACAGGGGGCGATGGCTACACCTTC
.,TRBJ2-7,TRBD1,TRBV29-1,CSVSWTGDEQYF,TGCAGCGTTAGCTGGACAGGGGACGAGCAGTACTTC
few,TRBJ1-6,.,TRBV18,CASSPQGVNGNSPLHF,TGTGCCAGCTCACCACAGGGGGTGAACGGTAATTCACCCCTCCACTTT
.,TRBJ2-3,.,TRBV4-2,CASSQEVVLVGTDTQYF,TGTGCCAGCAGCCAAGAGGTCGTTTTAGTCGGCACAGATACGCAGTATTTT